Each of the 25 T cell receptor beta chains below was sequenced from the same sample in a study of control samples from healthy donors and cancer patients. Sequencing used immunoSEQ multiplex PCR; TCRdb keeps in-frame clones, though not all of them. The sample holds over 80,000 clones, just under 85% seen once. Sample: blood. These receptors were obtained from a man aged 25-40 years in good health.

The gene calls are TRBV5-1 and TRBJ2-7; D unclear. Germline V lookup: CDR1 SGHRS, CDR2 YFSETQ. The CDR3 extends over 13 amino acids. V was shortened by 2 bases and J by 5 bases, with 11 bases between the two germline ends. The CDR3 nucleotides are TGCGCCAGCAGCTTTAGAGTCGAGGACGAGCAGTACTTC. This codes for CASSFRVEDEQYF.

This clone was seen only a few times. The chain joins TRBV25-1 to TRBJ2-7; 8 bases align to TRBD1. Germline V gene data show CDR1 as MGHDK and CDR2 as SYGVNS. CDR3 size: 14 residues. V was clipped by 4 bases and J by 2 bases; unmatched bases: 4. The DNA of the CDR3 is TGTGCCAGCAGTGGGACAGGGTATGCCTACGAGCAGTACTTC. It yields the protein CASSGTGYAYEQYF.

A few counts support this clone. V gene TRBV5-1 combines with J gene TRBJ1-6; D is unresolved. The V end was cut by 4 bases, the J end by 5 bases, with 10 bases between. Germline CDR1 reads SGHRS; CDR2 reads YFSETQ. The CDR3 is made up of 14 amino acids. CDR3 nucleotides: TGCGCCAGCAGCCCACGGGAGAATAATTCACCCCTCCACTTT. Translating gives CASSPRENNSPLHF.

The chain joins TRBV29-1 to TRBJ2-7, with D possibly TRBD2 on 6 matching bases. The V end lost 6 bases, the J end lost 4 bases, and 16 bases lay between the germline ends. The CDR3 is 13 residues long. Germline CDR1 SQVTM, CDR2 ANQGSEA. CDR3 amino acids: CSVRRGSGYEQYF. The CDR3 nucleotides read TGCAGCGTCCGCCGGGGGAGTGGGTACGAGCAGTACTTC.

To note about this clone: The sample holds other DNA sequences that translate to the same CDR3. CDR3 DNA: TGTGCCAGCAGTGGGGGGGAAACAGATACGCAGTATTTT. This translates into CASSGGETDTQYF. This rearrangement joins TRBV6-2 or TRBV6-3 to TRBJ2-3; TRBD2 matches at 7 bases. Germline lookup yields CDR1 MNHEY and CDR2 SVGEGT. V dropped 5 bases and J dropped 3; count of bases not matched to a gene: 2. This CDR3 region has 13 residues.

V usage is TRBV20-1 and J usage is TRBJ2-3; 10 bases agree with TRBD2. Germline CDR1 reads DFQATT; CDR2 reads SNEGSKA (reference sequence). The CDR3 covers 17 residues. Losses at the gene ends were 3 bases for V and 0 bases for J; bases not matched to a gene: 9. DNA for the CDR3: TGCAGTGCTAGTCGACTAGCGGGTGAAACTAGCACAGATACGCAGTATTTT. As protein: CSASRLAGETSTDTQYF.

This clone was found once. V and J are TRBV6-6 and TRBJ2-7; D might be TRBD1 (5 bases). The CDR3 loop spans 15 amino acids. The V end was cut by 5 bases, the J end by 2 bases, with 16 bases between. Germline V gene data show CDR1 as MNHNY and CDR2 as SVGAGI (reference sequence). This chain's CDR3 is CASSNYRSQPYEQYF. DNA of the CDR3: TGTGCCAGCAGTAACTACAGGTCCCAACCCTACGAGCAGTACTTC.

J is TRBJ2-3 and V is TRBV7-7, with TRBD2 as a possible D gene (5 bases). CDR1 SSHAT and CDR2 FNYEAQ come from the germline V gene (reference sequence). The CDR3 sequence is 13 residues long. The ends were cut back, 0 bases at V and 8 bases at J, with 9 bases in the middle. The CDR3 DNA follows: TGTGCCAGCAGCTTAGCTCGTGCGGGTACGCAGTATTTT. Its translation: CASSLARAGTQYF.

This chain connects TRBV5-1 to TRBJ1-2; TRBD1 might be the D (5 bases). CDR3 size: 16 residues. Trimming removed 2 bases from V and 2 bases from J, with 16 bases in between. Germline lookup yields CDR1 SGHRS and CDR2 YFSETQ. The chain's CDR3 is CASSLDLGTGNYGYTF. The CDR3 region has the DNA TGCGCCAGCAGCTTAGACCTCGGGACTGGAAACTATGGCTACACCTTC.

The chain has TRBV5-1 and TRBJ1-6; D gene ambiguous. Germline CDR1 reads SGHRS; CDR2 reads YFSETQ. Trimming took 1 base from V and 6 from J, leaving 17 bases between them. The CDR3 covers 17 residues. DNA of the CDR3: TGCGCCAGCAGCTTGAGCCCCTCTAGGGCGACTAATTCACCCCTCCACTTT. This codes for CASSLSPSRATNSPLHF.

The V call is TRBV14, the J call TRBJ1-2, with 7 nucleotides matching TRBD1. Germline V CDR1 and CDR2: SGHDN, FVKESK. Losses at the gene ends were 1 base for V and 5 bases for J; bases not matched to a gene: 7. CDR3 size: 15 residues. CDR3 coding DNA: TGTGCCAGCAGCCAAGGATGGACAGGAGGGTATGGCTACACCTTC. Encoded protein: CASSQGWTGGYGYTF.

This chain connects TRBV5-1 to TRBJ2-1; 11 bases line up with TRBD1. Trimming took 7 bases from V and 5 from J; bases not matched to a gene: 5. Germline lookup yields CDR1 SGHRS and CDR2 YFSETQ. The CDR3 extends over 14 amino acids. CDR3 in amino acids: CASGQGALNNEQFF. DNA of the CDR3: TGCGCCAGCGGACAGGGGGCCCTTAACAATGAGCAGTTCTTC.

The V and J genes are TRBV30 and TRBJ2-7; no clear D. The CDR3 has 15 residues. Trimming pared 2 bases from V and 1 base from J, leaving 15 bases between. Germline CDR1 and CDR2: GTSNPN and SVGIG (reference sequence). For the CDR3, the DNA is TGTGCCTGGAGTCCCTCGAATAAGCTTTCCTACGAGCAGTACTTC. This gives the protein CAWSPSNKLSYEQYF.

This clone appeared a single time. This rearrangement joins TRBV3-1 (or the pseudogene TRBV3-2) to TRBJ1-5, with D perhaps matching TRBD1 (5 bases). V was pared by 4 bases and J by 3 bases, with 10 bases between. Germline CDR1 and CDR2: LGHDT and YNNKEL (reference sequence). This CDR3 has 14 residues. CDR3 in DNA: TGTGCCAGCAGCCCCGGACAAGTCAATCAGCCCCAGCATTTT. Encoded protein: CASSPGQVNQPQHF.

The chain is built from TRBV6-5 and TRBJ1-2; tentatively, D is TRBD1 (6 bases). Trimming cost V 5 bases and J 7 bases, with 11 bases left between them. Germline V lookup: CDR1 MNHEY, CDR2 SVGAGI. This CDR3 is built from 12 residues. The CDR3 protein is CASSPQGGGYTF. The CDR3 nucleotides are TGTGCCAGCAGTCCACAGGGCGGTGGCTACACCTTC.

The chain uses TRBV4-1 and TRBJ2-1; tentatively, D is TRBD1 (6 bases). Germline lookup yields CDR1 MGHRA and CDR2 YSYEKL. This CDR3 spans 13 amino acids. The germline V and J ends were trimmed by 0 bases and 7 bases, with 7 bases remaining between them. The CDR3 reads CASSQERGNEQFF. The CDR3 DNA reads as TGCGCCAGCAGCCAAGAAAGGGGGAATGAGCAGTTCTTC.

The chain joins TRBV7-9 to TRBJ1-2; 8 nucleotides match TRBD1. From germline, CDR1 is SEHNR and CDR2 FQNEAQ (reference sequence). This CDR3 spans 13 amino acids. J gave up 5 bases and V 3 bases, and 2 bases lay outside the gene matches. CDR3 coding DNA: TGTGCCAGCAGCTTTCGACAGGGGTATGGCTACACCTTC. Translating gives CASSFRQGYGYTF.

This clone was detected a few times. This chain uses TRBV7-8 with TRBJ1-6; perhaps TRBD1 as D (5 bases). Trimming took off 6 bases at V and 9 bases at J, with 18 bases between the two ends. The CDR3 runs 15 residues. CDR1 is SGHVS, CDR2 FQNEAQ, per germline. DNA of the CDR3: TGTGCCAGCAGTCTGAATTGGGGGAACGGTTCACCCCTCCACTTT. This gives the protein CASSLNWGNGSPLHF.

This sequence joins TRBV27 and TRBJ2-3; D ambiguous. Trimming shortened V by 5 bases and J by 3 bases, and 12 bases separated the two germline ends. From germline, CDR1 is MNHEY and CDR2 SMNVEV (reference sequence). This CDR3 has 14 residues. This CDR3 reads CASSRKQKTDTQYF. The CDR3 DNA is TGTGCCAGCAGTCGGAAACAGAAGACAGATACGCAGTATTTT.

CDR3 region: CASRLTPRTGENQPQHF. The DNA for the CDR3 is TGTGCCAGCAGACTCACCCCCCGGACAGGAGAAAATCAGCCCCAGCATTTT. This chain connects TRBV28 to TRBJ1-5, with 7 bases identical to TRBD1. Trimming at V came to 6 bases and at J to 4 bases, leaving 15 bases not matched to a gene. Per the germline V gene, CDR1 is MDHEN and CDR2 is SYDVKM. The CDR3 is 17 residues long.

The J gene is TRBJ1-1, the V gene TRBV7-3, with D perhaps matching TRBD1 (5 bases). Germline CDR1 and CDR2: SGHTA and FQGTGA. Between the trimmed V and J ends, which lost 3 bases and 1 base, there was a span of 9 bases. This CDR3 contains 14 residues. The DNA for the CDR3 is TGTGCCAGCAGCTTGGGGACGGAGAACACTGAAGCTTTCTTT. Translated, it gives CASSLGTENTEAFF.

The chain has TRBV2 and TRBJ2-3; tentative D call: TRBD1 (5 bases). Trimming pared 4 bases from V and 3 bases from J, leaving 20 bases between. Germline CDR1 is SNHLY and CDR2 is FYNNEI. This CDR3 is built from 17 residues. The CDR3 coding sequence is TGTGCCAGCAGTGTCGGGCAGGGCGGTGGAAGGACAGATACGCAGTATTTT. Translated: CASSVGQGGGRTDTQYF.

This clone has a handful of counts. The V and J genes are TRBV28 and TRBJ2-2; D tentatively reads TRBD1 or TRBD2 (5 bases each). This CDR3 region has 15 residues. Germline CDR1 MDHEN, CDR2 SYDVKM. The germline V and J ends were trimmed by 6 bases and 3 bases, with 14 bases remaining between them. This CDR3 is CASRPAGTDTGELFF. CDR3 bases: TGTGCCAGCAGACCCGCCGGGACGGACACCGGGGAGCTGTTTTTT.

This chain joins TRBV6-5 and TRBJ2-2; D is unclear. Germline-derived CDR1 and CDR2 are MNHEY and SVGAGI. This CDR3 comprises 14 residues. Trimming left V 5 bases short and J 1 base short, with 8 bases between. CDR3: CASSLALNTGELFF. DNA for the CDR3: TGTGCCAGCAGTCTGGCATTGAACACCGGGGAGCTGTTTTTT.

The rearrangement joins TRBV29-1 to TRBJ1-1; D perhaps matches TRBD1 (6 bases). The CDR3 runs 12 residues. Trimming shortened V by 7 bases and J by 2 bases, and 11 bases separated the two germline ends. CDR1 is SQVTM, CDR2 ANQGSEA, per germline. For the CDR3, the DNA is TGCAGCGCCGGACAGCGAAACACTGAAGCTTTCTTT. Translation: CSAGQRNTEAFF.